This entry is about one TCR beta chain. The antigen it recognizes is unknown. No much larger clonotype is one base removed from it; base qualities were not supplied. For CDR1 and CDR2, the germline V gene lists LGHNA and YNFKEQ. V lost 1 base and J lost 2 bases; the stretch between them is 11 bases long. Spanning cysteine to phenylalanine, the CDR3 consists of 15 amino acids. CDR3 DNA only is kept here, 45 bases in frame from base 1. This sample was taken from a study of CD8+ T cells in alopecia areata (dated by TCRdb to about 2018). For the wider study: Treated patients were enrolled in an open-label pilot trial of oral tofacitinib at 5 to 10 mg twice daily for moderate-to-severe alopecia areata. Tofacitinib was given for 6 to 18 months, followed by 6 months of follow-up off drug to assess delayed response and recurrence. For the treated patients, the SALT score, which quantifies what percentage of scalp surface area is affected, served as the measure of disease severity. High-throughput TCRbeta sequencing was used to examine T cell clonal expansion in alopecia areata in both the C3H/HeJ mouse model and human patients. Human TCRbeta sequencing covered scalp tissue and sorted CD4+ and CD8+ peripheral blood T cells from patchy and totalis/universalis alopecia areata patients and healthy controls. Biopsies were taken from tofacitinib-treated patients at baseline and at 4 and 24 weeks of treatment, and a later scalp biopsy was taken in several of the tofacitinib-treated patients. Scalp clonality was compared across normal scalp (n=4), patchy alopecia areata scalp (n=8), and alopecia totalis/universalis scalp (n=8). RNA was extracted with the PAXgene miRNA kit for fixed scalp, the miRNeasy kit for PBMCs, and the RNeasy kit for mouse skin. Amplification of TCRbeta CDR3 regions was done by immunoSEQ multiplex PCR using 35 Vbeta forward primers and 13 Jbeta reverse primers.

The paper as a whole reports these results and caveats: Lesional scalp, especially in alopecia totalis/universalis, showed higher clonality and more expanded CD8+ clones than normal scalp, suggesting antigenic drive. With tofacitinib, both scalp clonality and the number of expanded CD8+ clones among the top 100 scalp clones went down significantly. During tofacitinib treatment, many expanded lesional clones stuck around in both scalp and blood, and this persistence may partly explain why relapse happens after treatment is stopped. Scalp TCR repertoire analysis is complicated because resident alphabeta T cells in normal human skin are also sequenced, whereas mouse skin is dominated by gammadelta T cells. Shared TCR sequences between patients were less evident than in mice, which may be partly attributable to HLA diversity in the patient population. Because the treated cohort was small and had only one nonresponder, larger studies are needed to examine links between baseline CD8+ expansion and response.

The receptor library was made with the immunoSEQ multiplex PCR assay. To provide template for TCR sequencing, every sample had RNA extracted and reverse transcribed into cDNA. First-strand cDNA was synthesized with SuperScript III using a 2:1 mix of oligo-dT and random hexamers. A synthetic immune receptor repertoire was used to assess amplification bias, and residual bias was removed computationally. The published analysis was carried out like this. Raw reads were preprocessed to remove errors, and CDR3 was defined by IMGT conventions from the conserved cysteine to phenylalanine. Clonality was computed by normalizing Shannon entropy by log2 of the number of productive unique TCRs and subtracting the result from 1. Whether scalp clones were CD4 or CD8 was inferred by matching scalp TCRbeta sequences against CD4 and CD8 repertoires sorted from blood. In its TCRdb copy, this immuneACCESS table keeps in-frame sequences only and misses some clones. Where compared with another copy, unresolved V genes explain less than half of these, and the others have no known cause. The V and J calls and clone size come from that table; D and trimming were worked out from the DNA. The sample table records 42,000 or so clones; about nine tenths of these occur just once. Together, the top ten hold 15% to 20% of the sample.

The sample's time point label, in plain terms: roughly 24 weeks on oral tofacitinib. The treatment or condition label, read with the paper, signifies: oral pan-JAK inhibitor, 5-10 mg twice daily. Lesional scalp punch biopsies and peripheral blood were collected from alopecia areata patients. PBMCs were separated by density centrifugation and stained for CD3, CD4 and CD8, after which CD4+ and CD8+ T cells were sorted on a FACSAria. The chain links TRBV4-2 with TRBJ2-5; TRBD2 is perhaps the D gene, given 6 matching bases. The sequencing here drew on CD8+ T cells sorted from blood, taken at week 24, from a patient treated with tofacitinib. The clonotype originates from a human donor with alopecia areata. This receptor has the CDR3 CASSQVGLTQETQYF. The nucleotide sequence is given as TGTGCCAGCAGCCAAGTGGGACTTACTCAAGAGACCCAGTACTTC.